Below, one TCR beta chain is given with its context. Its target is not known. Libraries were prepared by immunoSEQ multiplex PCR; TCRdb keeps only in-frame clonotypes and omits some of them. The sample lists some 270,000 clones, approximately 86% seen once, with more than 0.8% in the top ten. This sample stems from a study of cytomegalovirus exposure and HLA in healthy donors. The study, taken as a whole, reports: Cytomegalovirus-associated status was assigned to about 160 TCR beta chains.

The TCR comes from a woman under 30 in good health and CMV-seronegative. The specimen sequenced was PBMCs.

The CDR3 reads CASSLSGQRDEKLFF. For the CDR3, the DNA is TGCGCCAGCAGCTTGAGTGGACAAAGGGATGAAAAACTGTTTTTT. The chain employs TRBV5-1 and TRBJ1-4; perhaps TRBD1 as D (5 bases). The CDR3 loop spans 15 amino acids. From germline, CDR1 is SGHRS and CDR2 YFSETQ. V was shortened by 1 base and J by 6 bases, with 13 bases between the two germline ends.